These 5 T cell receptor beta chains originate from one sample sequenced in a study of Ad26.COV2.S vaccination and SARS-CoV-2 variants. Using immunoSEQ multiplex PCR, the repertoire was profiled, and TCRdb retains in-frame clones only, with some absent. The sample shows some 640,000 clones, more than 80% of them seen only once. Treatment denoted: approximately 18 received Ad26.COV2.S at low or high dose, single or two shots; several received placebo; per-sample allocation not given. Collection of samples fell on day 63 after the first vaccine or placebo injection. The specimen comprised peripheral blood, sampled in a trial of Ad26.COV2.S vaccine versus placebo. All receptors derive from a person aged 18-65 years who received the Ad26.COV2.S COVID-19 vaccine or a placebo.

The chain is built from TRBV5-4 and TRBJ1-2; possibly TRBD1 for D (5 bases). Germline CDR1 SGHNT, CDR2 YYREEE (reference sequence). The CDR3 loop spans 13 amino acids. V was pared by 1 base and J by 3 bases, with 7 bases between. CDR3 sequence (DNA): TGTGCCAGCAGCTTGAAGGGGTACTATGGCTACACCTTC. Translation: CASSLKGYYGYTF.

V and J are TRBV10-3 and TRBJ2-5; D remains ambiguous. V was shortened by 4 bases and J by 2 bases, with 8 bases between the two germline ends. Germline CDR1 reads ENHRY; CDR2 reads SYGVKD. There are 13 residues in the CDR3. The CDR3 coding sequence is TGTGCCATCAGTGTGACCCCACAAGAGACCCAGTACTTC. It codes for CAISVTPQETQYF.

The chain joins TRBV5-4 to TRBJ2-1; 15 nucleotides align to TRBD2. The CDR3 sequence is 15 residues long. Germline loops: CDR1 SGHNT, CDR2 YYREEE (reference sequence). With 0 bases clipped from V and 14 bases from J, the junction kept 6 bases outside the gene matches. Here the CDR3 reads CASSLGGTSGRIEFF. The CDR3 DNA sequence: TGTGCCAGCAGCTTGGGAGGGACTAGCGGGAGGATAGAGTTCTTC.

The chain links TRBV5-1 to TRBJ2-1, with 7 bases fitting TRBD2. The CDR3 spans 13 residues. In germline, CDR1 is SGHRS, CDR2 YFSETQ. V gave up 0 bases and J gave up 7 bases; unmatched junction bases: 1. The CDR3 loop reads CASSLAGRNEQFF. As DNA, the CDR3 is TGCGCCAGCAGCTTGGCCGGGAGGAATGAGCAGTTCTTC.

The rearrangement uses TRBV6-5 and TRBJ2-1, with TRBD1 matching 8 bases. J was trimmed by 15 bases and V by 6 bases; bases with no gene match: 16. The CDR3 consists of 14 residues. Germline V CDR1 and CDR2: MNHEY, SVGAGI. The CDR3 protein is CASRDRGYPNGGFF. The DNA of the CDR3 is TGTGCCAGCAGAGACAGGGGATATCCCAACGGGGGGTTCTTC.